The entry below describes one T cell receptor (beta chain). This record comes from a study of blood T cell repertoires in COVID-19. Study context: T cells, B-cell-depleted T cells, or PBMCs supplied cDNA or gDNA.

TCRdb keeps only in-frame clones here, not all; method: immunoSEQ multiplex PCR. The repertoire holds about 81,000 clones, with roughly 86% as singletons. The source is a human donor in a cohort sampled during active COVID-19. Sequencing used peripheral blood.

The CDR3 region has the DNA TGTGCCAGCAGTAGGGCGGGACAGGGATCCTACGAGCAGTACTTC. Its translation: CASSRAGQGSYEQYF. The chain combines TRBV6-5 with TRBJ2-7, with TRBD1 matching over 9 bases. Trimming removed 5 bases from V and 1 base from J; junction bases left unmatched: 6. This CDR3 has 15 residues. Germline values: CDR1 MNHEY, CDR2 SVGAGI.